This TCR beta chain was found in a study of blood T cell repertoires in COVID-19. Study in general: COVID-19 samples from acute and convalescent phases originated in the United States, Italy and Spain.

From germline, CDR1 is SGHRS and CDR2 YFSETQ. Trimming took 0 bases from V and 2 from J; bases not matched to a gene: 4. This CDR3 spans 16 amino acids. Data came from immunoSEQ multiplex PCR; TCRdb stores just in-frame clones and leaves some out. Of 55,000 to 90,000 clones listed, more than 70% are singletons. The receptor's source is a human donor in a cohort sampled during active COVID-19. Sequencing used peripheral blood. This chain links TRBV5-1 with TRBJ2-3, with 9 bases identical to TRBD1. The CDR3 protein is CASSLAGQGDTDTQYF. CDR3 bases: TGCGCCAGCAGCTTGGCGGGACAGGGAGACACAGATACGCAGTATTTT.